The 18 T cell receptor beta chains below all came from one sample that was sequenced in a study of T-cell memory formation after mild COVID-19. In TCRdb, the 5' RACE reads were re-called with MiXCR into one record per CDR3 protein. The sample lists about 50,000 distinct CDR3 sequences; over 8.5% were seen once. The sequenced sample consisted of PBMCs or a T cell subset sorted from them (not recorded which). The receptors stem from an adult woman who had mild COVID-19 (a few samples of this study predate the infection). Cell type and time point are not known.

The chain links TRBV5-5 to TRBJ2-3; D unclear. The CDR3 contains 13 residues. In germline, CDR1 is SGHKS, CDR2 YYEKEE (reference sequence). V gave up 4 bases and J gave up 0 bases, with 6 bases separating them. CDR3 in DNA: TGTGCCAGCAGCCAGCCTAGCACAGATACGCAGTATTTT. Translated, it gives CASSQPSTDTQYF.

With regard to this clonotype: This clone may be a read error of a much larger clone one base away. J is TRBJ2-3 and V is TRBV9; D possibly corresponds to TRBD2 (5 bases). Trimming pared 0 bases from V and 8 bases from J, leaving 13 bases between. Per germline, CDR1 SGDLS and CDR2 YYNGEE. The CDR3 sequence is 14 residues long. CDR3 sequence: CASSVGWEIGTQYF. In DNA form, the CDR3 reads TGTGCCAGCAGCGTAGGGTGGGAGATCGGTACGCAGTATTTT. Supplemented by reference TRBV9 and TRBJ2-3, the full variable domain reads DSGVTQTPKHLITATGQRVTLRCSPRSGDLSVYWYQQSLDQGLQFLIQYYNGEERAKGNILERFSAQQFPDLHSELNLSSLELGDSALYFCASSVGWEIGTQYFGPGTRLTVL.

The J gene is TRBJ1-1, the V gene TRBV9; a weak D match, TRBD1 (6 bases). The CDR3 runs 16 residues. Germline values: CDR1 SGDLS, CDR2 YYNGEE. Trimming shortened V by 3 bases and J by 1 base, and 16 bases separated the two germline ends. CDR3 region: CASSARAGHTNTEAFF. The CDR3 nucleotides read TGTGCCAGCAGCGCAAGGGCGGGACACACGAACACTGAAGCTTTCTTT.

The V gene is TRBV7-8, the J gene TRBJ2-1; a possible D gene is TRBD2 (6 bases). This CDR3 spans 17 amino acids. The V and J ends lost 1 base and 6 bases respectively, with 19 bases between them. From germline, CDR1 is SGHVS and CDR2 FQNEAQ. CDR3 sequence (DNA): TGTGCCAGCAGCTTAGATAGACCCTCCCGGGGGTCCAATGAGCAGTTCTTC. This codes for CASSLDRPSRGSNEQFF.

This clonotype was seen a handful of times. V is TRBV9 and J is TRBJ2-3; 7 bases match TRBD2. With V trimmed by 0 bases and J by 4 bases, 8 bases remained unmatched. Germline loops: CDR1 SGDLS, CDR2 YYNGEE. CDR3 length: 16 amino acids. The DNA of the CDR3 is TGTGCCAGCAGCGTAGAAGGGTATGCGGGGGCAGATACGCAGTATTTT. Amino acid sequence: CASSVEGYAGADTQYF.

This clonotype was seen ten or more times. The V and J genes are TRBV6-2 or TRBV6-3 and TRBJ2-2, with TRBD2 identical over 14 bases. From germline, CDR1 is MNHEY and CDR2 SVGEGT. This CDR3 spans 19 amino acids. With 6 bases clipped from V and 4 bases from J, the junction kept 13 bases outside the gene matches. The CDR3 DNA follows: TGTGCCAGCAGACCCAACCCGGGGACTAGCGGGAGTGGCACCGGGGAGCTGTTTTTT. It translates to CASRPNPGTSGSGTGELFF.

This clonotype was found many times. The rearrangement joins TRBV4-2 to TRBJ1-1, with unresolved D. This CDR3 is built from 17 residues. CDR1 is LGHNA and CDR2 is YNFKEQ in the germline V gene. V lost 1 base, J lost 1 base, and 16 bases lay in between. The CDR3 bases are TGTGCCAGCAGCCAAGTAGGGAGACGGATACAGAACACTGAAGCTTTCTTT. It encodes CASSQVGRRIQNTEAFF.

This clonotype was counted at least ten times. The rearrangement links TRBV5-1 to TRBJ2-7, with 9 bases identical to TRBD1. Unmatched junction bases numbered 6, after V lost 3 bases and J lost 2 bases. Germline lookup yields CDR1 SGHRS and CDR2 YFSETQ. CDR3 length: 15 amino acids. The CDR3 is CASSSPGQGTYEQYF. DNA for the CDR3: TGCGCCAGCAGCTCGCCGGGACAGGGAACCTACGAGCAGTACTTC.

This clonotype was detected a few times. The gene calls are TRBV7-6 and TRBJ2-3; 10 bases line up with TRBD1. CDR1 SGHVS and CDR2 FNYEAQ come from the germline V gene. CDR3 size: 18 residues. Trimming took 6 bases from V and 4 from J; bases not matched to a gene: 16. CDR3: CASRSPGRDRGAADTQYF. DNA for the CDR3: TGTGCCAGCAGATCGCCGGGCCGGGACAGGGGTGCGGCAGATACGCAGTATTTT.

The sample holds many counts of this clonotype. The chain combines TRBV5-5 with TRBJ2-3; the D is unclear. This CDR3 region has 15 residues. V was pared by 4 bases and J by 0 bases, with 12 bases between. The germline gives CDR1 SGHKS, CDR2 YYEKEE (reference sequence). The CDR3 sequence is CASSPDVPSTDTQYF. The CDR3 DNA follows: TGTGCCAGCAGCCCCGACGTTCCTAGCACAGATACGCAGTATTTT.

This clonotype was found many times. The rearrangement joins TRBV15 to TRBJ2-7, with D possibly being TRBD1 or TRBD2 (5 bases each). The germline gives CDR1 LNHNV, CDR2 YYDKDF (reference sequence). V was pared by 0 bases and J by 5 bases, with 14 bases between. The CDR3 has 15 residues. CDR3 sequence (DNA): TGTGCCACCAGCAGAGATGTATATGGGGGAGACGAGCAGTACTTC. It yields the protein CATSRDVYGGDEQYF. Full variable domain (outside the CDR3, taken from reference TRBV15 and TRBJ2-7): DAMVIQNPRYQVTQFGKPVTLSCSQTLNHNVMYWYQQKSSQAPKLLFHYYDKDFNNEADTPDNFQSRRPNTSFCFLDIRSPGLGDTAMYLCATSRDVYGGDEQYFGPGTRLTVT.

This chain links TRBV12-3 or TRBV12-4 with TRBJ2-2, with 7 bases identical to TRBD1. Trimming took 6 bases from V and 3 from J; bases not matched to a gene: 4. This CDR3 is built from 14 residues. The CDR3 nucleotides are TGTGCCAGCAGGCGACAGGGATACACCGGGGAGCTGTTTTTT. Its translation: CASRRQGYTGELFF.

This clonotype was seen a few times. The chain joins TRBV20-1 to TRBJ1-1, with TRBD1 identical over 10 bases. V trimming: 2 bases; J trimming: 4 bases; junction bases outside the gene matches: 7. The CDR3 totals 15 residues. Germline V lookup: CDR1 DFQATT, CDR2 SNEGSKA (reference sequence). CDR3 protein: CSARKPGQGTTEAFF. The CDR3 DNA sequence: TGCAGTGCTAGAAAACCGGGACAGGGGACCACTGAAGCTTTCTTT.

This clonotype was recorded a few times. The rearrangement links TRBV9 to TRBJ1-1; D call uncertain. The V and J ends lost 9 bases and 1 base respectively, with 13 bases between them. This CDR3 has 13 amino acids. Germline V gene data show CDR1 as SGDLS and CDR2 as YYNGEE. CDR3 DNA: TGTGCCAACCTCCCCGAAGGGAACACTGAAGCTTTCTTT. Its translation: CANLPEGNTEAFF.

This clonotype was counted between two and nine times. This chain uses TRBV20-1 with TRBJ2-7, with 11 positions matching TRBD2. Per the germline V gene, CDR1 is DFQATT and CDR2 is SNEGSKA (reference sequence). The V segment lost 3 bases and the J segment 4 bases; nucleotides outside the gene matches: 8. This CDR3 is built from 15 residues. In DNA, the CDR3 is TGCAGTGCTAGCCCGGGACTAGCGGCGATTTACGAGCAGTACTTC. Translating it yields CSASPGLAAIYEQYF.

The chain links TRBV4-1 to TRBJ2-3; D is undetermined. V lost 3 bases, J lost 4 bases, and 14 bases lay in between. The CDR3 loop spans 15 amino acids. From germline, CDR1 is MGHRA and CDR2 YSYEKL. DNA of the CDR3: TGCGCCAGCAGCCAGAAGTCAACGTTCGCAGATACGCAGTATTTT. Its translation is CASSQKSTFADTQYF.

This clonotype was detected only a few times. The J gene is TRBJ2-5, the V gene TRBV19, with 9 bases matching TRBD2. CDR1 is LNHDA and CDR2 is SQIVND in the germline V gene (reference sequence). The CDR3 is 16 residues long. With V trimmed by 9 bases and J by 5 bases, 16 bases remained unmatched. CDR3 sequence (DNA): TGTGCCAGCAGGACCGGGACTAGCATGATTGGGGAGACCCAGTACTTC. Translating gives CASRTGTSMIGETQYF.

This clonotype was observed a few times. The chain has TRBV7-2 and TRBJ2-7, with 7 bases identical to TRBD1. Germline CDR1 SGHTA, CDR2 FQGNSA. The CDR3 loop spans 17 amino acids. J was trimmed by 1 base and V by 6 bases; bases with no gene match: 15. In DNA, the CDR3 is TGTGCCAGCAGGAATGAGAACTTCCGGGACAGTTCCTACGAGCAGTACTTC. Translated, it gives CASRNENFRDSSYEQYF.